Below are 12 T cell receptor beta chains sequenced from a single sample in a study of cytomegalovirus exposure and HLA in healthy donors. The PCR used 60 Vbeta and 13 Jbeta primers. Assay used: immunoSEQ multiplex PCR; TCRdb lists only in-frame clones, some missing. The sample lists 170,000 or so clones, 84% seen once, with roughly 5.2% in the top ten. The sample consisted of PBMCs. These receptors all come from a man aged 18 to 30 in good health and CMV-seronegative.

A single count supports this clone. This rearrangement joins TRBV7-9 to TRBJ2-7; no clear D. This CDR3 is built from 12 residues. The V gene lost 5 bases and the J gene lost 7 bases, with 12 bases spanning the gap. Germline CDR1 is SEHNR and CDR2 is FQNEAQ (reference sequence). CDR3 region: CASSPLISEQYF. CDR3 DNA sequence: TGTGCCAGCAGCCCCCTTATTTCTGAGCAGTACTTC.

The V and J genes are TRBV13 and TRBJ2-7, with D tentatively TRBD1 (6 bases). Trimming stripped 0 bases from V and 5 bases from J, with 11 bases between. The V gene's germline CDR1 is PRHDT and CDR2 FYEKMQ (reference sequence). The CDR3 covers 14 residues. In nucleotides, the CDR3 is TGTGCCAGCAGCTTAGGAGCTGGGACAAACGAGCAGTACTTC. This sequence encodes CASSLGAGTNEQYF. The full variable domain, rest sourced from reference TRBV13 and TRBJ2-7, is AAGVIQSPRHLIKEKRETATLKCYPIPRHDTVYWYQQGPGQDPQFLISFYEKMQSDKGSIPDRFSAQQFSDYHSELNMSSLELGDSALYFCASSLGAGTNEQYFGPGTRLTVT.

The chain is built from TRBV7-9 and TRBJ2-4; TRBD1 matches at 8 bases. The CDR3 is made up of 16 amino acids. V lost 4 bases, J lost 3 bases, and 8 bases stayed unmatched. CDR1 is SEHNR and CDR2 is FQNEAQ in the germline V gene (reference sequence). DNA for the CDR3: TGTGCCAGCAGCTCAGGACAGGGAATAGGCAAAAACATTCAGTACTTC. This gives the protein CASSSGQGIGKNIQYF. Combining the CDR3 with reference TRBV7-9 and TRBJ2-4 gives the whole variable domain DTGVSQNPRHKITKRGQNVTFRCDPISEHNRLYWYRQTLGQGPEFLTYFQNEAQLEKSRLLSDRFSAERPKGSFSTLEIQRTEQGDSAMYLCASSSGQGIGKNIQYFGAGTRLSVL.

CDR3 loop: CASSSSYRAEGANVLTF. The CDR3 DNA sequence: TGTGCCAGTAGTTCCTCGTACAGGGCGGAAGGGGCCAACGTCCTGACTTTC. This chain connects TRBV19 to TRBJ2-6; maybe TRBD1 (6 bases). Trimming shortened V by 5 bases and J by 4 bases, and 18 bases separated the two germline ends. This CDR3 region has 17 residues. Per the germline V gene, CDR1 is LNHDA and CDR2 is SQIVND (reference sequence). The complete variable domain, with remaining parts taken from reference TRBV19 and TRBJ2-6, reads DGGITQSPKYLFRKEGQNVTLSCEQNLNHDAMYWYRQDPGQGLRLIYYSQIVNDFQKGDIAEGYSVSREKKESFPLTVTSAQKNPTAFYLCASSSSYRAEGANVLTFGAGSRLTVL.

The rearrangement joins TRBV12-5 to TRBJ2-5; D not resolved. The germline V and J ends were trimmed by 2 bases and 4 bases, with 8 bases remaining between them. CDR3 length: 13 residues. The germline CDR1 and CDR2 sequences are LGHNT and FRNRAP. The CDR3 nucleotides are TGTGCTAGTGGTTTGTACAAGTCAGAGACCCAGTACTTC. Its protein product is CASGLYKSETQYF.

The DNA of the CDR3 is TGTGCCAGCAGCTTAGAGACAGGGGTTGGAGATACGCAGTATTTT. This translates into CASSLETGVGDTQYF. V usage is TRBV13 and J usage is TRBJ2-3; 8 bases map to TRBD1. V shed 1 base, J shed 5 bases, and the junction held 5 bases outside the gene matches. Germline CDR1 reads PRHDT; CDR2 reads FYEKMQ (reference sequence). The CDR3 contains 15 residues.

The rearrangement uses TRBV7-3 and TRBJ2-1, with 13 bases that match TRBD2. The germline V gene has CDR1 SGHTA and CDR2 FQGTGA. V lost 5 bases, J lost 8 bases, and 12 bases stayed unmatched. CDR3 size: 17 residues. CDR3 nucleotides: TGTGCCAGCAGCAAGGGACTAGCGGGGAAGGAGGGCGATGAGCAGTTCTTC. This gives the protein CASSKGLAGKEGDEQFF.

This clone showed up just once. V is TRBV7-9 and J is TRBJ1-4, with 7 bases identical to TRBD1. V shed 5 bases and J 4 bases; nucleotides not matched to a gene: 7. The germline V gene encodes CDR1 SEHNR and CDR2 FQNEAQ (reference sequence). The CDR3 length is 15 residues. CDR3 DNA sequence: TGTGCCAGCAGCCCTCAAGACAGGGATAATGAAAAACTGTTTTTT. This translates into CASSPQDRDNEKLFF.

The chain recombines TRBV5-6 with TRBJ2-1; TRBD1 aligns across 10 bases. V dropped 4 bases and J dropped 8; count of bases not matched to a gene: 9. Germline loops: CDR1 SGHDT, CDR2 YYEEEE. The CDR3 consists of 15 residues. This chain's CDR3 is CASSPPGQGWDEQFF. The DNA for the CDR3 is TGTGCCAGCAGCCCGCCGGGACAGGGGTGGGATGAGCAGTTCTTC.

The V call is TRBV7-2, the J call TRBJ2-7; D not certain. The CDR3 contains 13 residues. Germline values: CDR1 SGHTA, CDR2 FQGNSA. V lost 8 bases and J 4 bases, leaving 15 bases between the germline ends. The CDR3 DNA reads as TGTGCCAGCGCAGTCCCATCCTCATACGAGCAGTACTTC. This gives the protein CASAVPSSYEQYF.

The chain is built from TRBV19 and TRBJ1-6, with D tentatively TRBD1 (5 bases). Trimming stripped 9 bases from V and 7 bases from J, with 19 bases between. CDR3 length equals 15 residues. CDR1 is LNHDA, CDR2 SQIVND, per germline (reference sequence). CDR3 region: CASSTFGAGNSPLHF. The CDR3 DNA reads TGTGCCAGCTCAACTTTCGGGGCGGGGAATTCACCCCTCCACTTT.

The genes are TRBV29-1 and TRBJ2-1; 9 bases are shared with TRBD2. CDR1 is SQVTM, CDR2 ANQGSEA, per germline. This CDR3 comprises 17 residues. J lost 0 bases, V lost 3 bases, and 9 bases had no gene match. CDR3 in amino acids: CSVDGINSGSSYNEQFF. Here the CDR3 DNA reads TGCAGCGTTGATGGCATCAATAGCGGGAGCTCCTACAATGAGCAGTTCTTC.